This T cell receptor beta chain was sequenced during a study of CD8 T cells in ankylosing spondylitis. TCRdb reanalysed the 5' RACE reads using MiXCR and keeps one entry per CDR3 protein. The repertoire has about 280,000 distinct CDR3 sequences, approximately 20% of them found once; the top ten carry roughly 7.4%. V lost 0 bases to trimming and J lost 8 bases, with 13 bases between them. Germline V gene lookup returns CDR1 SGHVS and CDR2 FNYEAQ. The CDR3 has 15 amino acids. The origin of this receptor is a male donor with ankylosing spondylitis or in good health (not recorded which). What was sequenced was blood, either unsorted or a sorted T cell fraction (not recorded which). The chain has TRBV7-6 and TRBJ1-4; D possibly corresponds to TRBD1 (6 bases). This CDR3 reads CASSLARGGQEKLFF. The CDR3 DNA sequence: TGTGCCAGCAGCTTAGCTCGAGGGGGGCAGGAAAAACTGTTTTTT.